The next 26 T cell receptor beta chains were all read from a single sample in a study of T cell responses to AZD1222 COVID-19 vaccine. Produced via immunoSEQ multiplex PCR; TCRdb's table is partial and in-frame only. Here the sample spans around 80,000 clones, around nine tenths being singletons. The specimen was peripheral blood, collected on day 0 of AZD1222 vaccination. Receptor source: an adult in good health.

This chain uses TRBV5-6 with TRBJ2-7; TRBD1 might be the D (5 bases). The CDR3 is made up of 12 amino acids. From germline, CDR1 is SGHDT and CDR2 YYEEEE. Trimming removed 0 bases at V and 7 bases at J, with 8 bases between. CDR3: CASSLGGAEQYF. Here the CDR3 DNA reads TGTGCCAGCAGCTTGGGTGGGGCAGAGCAGTACTTC.

The genes are TRBV29-1 and TRBJ2-3; no clear D. Trimming left V 1 base short and J 2 bases short, with 4 bases between. Germline CDR1 and CDR2: SQVTM and ANQGSEA. This CDR3 is 12 amino acids long. Written as DNA, the CDR3 is TGCAGCGTTGAAGGGGACACAGATACGCAGTATTTT. The encoded protein is CSVEGDTDTQYF.

This CDR3 reads CASSYLNQPQHF. The CDR3 nucleotides read TGTGCCAGCAGCTATTTAAATCAGCCCCAGCATTTT. This chain uses TRBV3-1 (or the pseudogene TRBV3-2) with TRBJ1-5; D gene uncertain. Trimming removed 5 bases at V and 4 bases at J, with 6 bases between. The CDR3 sequence is 12 residues long. Germline CDR1 reads LGHDT; CDR2 reads YNNKEL (reference sequence).

This clone has only a few counts. V is TRBV5-1 and J is TRBJ1-3; D remains unclear. V was cut by 4 bases and J by 3 bases, with 8 bases left in between. This CDR3 has 13 residues. CDR1 is SGHRS, CDR2 YFSETQ, per germline. The chain's CDR3 is CASSETFGNTIYF. The CDR3 DNA follows: TGCGCCAGCAGCGAAACATTTGGAAACACCATATATTTT.

The V call is TRBV3-1 (or the pseudogene TRBV3-2), the J call TRBJ2-3, with 9 bases lining up with TRBD2. The germline gives CDR1 LGHDT, CDR2 YNNKEL (reference sequence). The CDR3 has 18 amino acids. V lost 4 bases, J lost 2 bases, and 13 bases stayed unmatched. Here the CDR3 reads CASSRGMRRGGPTDTQYF. DNA of the CDR3: TGTGCCAGCAGCCGGGGGATGAGGCGGGGGGGCCCCACAGATACGCAGTATTTT.

This chain joins TRBV7-9 and TRBJ2-3; no reliable D call. Germline CDR1 is SEHNR and CDR2 is FQNEAQ (reference sequence). The CDR3 runs 15 residues. The V gene lost 5 bases and the J gene lost 2 bases, with 14 bases spanning the gap. The CDR3 nucleotides are TGTGCCAGCAGCATCCTGATCCGCACCACAGATACGCAGTATTTT. This sequence encodes CASSILIRTTDTQYF.

There are a few counts of this clone. This sequence joins TRBV6-1 and TRBJ2-3, with 12 bases that match TRBD2. V gave up 2 bases and J gave up 4 bases; unmatched junction bases: 1. Per the germline V gene, CDR1 is MNHNS and CDR2 is SASEGT. This CDR3 is 15 amino acids long. The CDR3 nucleotides read TGTGCCAGCAGTGAACTAGCGGGGGGGCCAGATACGCAGTATTTT. Amino acid sequence: CASSELAGGPDTQYF.

A single count supports this clone. The V and J genes are TRBV11-2 and TRBJ2-1; 7 bases fit TRBD2. The CDR3 has 15 amino acids. V lost 5 bases to trimming and J lost 2 bases; unmatched junction nucleotides: 6. Per the germline V gene, CDR1 is SGHAT and CDR2 is FQNNGV. The CDR3 DNA sequence: TGTGCCAGCAGCCGCTGGGGGGGTGCCTACAATGAGCAGTTCTTC. Translating it yields CASSRWGGAYNEQFF.

This chain connects TRBV28 to TRBJ1-5, with 9 bases identical to TRBD1. After removal of 7 bases from V and 2 bases from J, the junction contained 9 bases not matched to a gene. CDR1 and CDR2 (germline): MDHEN, SYDVKM. This CDR3 is built from 16 residues. The CDR3 DNA reads as TGTGCCAGCATTACGACACAGGGGGCTGGCAATCAGCCCCAGCATTTT. This translates into CASITTQGAGNQPQHF.

The chain joins TRBV23-1 to TRBJ2-2; 9 bases line up with TRBD1. TRBV23-1 counts as an open reading frame of uncertain function. V lost 3 bases, J lost 6 bases, and 11 bases stayed unmatched. This CDR3 comprises 17 residues. CDR3 in amino acids: CASSHYRDRVLPGELFF. CDR3 sequence (DNA): TGCGCCAGCAGTCATTACCGGGACAGGGTGCTCCCCGGGGAGCTGTTTTTT.

This chain connects TRBV2 to TRBJ1-3, with TRBD1 as a possible D gene (5 bases). The CDR3 covers 17 residues. V lost 1 base and J 0 bases, leaving 13 bases between the germline ends. Germline CDR1 is SNHLY and CDR2 is FYNNEI. The CDR3 DNA sequence: TGTGCCAGCAGTGAAGTAGGGACCCGCAGCTCTGGAAACACCATATATTTT. The encoded protein is CASSEVGTRSSGNTIYF.

This chain connects TRBV5-1 to TRBJ1-6, with 9 bases matching TRBD1. V lost 4 bases to trimming and J lost 10 bases; unmatched junction nucleotides: 21. The CDR3 totals 19 residues. CDR1 and CDR2 (germline): SGHRS, YFSETQ. Written as DNA, the CDR3 is TGCGCCAGCAGCACGGAGGGAGGACAGGGGATTACCCGAGGGTCACCCCTCCACTTT. It yields the protein CASSTEGGQGITRGSPLHF.

The chain combines TRBV7-2 with TRBJ1-6; TRBD1 might be the D (5 bases). V gave up 4 bases and J gave up 4 bases, with 11 bases separating them. The CDR3 length is 15 residues. Germline CDR1 and CDR2: SGHTA and FQGNSA. The CDR3 loop is CASSSGSRYNSPLHF. The CDR3 bases are TGTGCCAGCAGCTCAGGGTCTAGGTATAATTCACCCCTCCACTTT. The complete variable domain, with remaining parts taken from reference TRBV7-2 and TRBJ1-6, reads GAGVSQSPSNKVTEKGKDVELRCDPISGHTALYWYRQSLGQGLEFLIYFQGNSAPDKSGLPSDRFSAERTGGSVSTLTIQRTQQEDSAVYLCASSSGSRYNSPLHFGNGTRLTVT.

As DNA, the CDR3 is TGCGCCAGCAGCTGGTATACAGTCACCGGGGAGCTGTTTTTT. This codes for CASSWYTVTGELFF. The rearrangement uses TRBV5-1 and TRBJ2-2; no clear D gene. CDR3 length equals 14 residues. Germline V gene data show CDR1 as SGHRS and CDR2 as YFSETQ. Trimming took off 3 bases at V and 4 bases at J, with 10 bases between the two ends.

The chain links TRBV30 to TRBJ1-5, with D unresolved. This CDR3 has 13 amino acids. Germline loops: CDR1 GTSNPN, CDR2 SVGIG (reference sequence). V was cut by 2 bases and J by 7 bases, with 12 bases left in between. The DNA of the CDR3 is TGTGCCTGGAGTAACCGGGAGGGCCAGCCCCAGCATTTT. It translates to CAWSNREGQPQHF. Combining the CDR3 with reference TRBV30 and TRBJ1-5 gives the whole variable domain SQTIHQWPATLVQPVGSPLSLECTVEGTSNPNLYWYRQAAGRGLQLLFYSVGIGQISSEVPQNLSASRPQDRQFILSSKKLLLSDSGFYLCAWSNREGQPQHFGDGTRLSIL.

The V call is TRBV9, the J call TRBJ2-4, with D uncertain. The CDR3 consists of 17 residues. The V gene's germline CDR1 is SGDLS and CDR2 YYNGEE. The V end was cut by 5 bases, the J end by 0 bases, with 18 bases between. CDR3 DNA: TGTGCCAGCAGAGGTTTAGCTCATACCCTAGCCAAAAACATTCAGTACTTC. Its protein product is CASRGLAHTLAKNIQYF.

The chain carries TRBV3-1 (or the pseudogene TRBV3-2) and TRBJ1-3; TRBD1 might be the D (6 bases). Trimming left V 3 bases short and J 4 bases short, with 13 bases between. Germline V lookup: CDR1 LGHDT, CDR2 YNNKEL (reference sequence). This CDR3 is built from 15 residues. The CDR3: CASSHGGASGNTIYF. As DNA, the CDR3 is TGTGCCAGCAGCCATGGGGGGGCGTCGGGAAACACCATATATTTT.

In this sample, this clone turned up a few times. The V call is TRBV5-7, the J call TRBJ2-1; the D gene could be TRBD1 or TRBD2 (6 bases each). TRBV5-7 belongs to the ORF category, with a function that is uncertain. V was trimmed by 4 bases and J by 2 bases, leaving 19 bases between them. The CDR3 length is 17 residues. The CDR3: CASSPPGAGTTYNEQFF. The CDR3, as DNA: TGTGCCAGCAGCCCCCCGGGGGCGGGGACAACCTACAATGAGCAGTTCTTC.

This clone was counted between two and nine times. V usage is TRBV6-5 and J usage is TRBJ2-4; a possible D gene is TRBD1 (6 bases). The V end was cut by 8 bases, the J end by 0 bases, with 11 bases between. The germline V gene encodes CDR1 MNHEY and CDR2 SVGAGI. CDR3 length equals 14 residues. CDR3 in amino acids: CASEGQLAKNIQYF. Written as DNA, the CDR3 is TGTGCCAGCGAGGGACAACTAGCCAAAAACATTCAGTACTTC.

The chain is built from TRBV2 and TRBJ1-4, with a tentative D call TRBD1 (5 bases). The germline V and J ends were trimmed by 8 bases and 11 bases, with 18 bases remaining between them. This CDR3 contains 13 residues. Germline V gene sequence: CDR1 SNHLY, CDR2 FYNNEI. This chain's CDR3 is CASLGLRQTKLFF. CDR3 DNA: TGTGCCAGCCTGGGGCTGCGGCAGACGAAACTGTTTTTT.

The chain links TRBV9 to TRBJ2-3; TRBD1 is a possible D gene (5 bases). This CDR3 has 14 amino acids. CDR1 and CDR2 from the germline V gene are SGDLS and YYNGEE. The ends were cut back, 0 bases at V and 2 bases at J, with 7 bases in the middle. The CDR3 DNA sequence: TGTGCCAGCAGCGTAGCAGGGATCACAGATACGCAGTATTTT. This sequence encodes CASSVAGITDTQYF.

V and J are TRBV18 and TRBJ1-6; no firm D call. Trimming removed 3 bases from V and 7 bases from J, with 7 bases in between. The V gene's germline CDR1 is KGHSH and CDR2 LQKENI. The CDR3 contains 13 residues. The CDR3 loop is CASSPPANSPLHF. The CDR3, as DNA: TGTGCCAGCTCACCCCCCGCCAATTCACCCCTCCACTTT. Combining the CDR3 with reference TRBV18 and TRBJ1-6 gives the whole variable domain NAGVMQNPRHLVRRRGQEARLRCSPMKGHSHVYWYRQLPEEGLKFMVYLQKENIIDESGMPKERFSAEFPKEGPSILRIQQVVRGDSAAYFCASSPPANSPLHFGNGTRLTVT.

The rearrangement joins TRBV19 to TRBJ1-4, with D perhaps matching TRBD1 (5 bases). Germline V gene data show CDR1 as LNHDA and CDR2 as SQIVND (reference sequence). Trimming pared 6 bases from V and 5 bases from J, leaving 13 bases between. CDR3 size: 14 residues. The DNA of the CDR3 is TGTGCCAGTAGCCCGGGACCGCGAAATGAAAAACTGTTTTTT. Its protein product is CASSPGPRNEKLFF.

The rearrangement joins TRBV5-4 to TRBJ1-2; no clear D gene. V dropped 5 bases and J dropped 2 bases, with 16 bases sitting between them. The V gene's germline CDR1 is SGHNT and CDR2 YYREEE (reference sequence). The CDR3 runs to 15 residues. CDR3 nucleotide sequence: TGTGCCAGCAGGTTAGGACCGTACCTAAACTATGGCTACACCTTC. Translating gives CASRLGPYLNYGYTF.

The CDR3: CATGTEYYEQYF. The CDR3, as DNA: TGTGCCACCGGGACAGAGTACTACGAGCAGTACTTC. The chain carries TRBV2 and TRBJ2-7; the match to TRBD1 covers 7 bases. The J segment lost 3 bases and the V segment lost 10 bases, leaving 6 bases of the junction unmatched. Germline V lookup: CDR1 SNHLY, CDR2 FYNNEI. The CDR3 sequence is 12 residues long.

The CDR3 bases are TGTGCCAGCAGCTTATTCACTGGTAATGAAAAACTGTTTTTT. Translating it yields CASSLFTGNEKLFF. The chain has TRBV11-2 and TRBJ1-4; no clear D. With 2 bases removed from V and 4 bases from J, the gap between germline ends came to 8 bases. This CDR3 contains 14 residues. From germline, CDR1 is SGHAT and CDR2 FQNNGV.